This TCR beta chain was documented in a study of blood T cell repertoires in COVID-19. Looking at the study overall: Sources were T cells, B-cell-depleted T cells, or PBMCs; the material itself was cDNA or gDNA.

The CDR3 sequence is 11 residues long. Trimming took 10 bases from V and 1 from J, leaving 7 bases between them. Germline V gene lookup returns CDR1 ENHRY and CDR2 SYGVKD. Per the original data handling: Cell counts per sample came from amplifying reference gene primers. The assay was immunoSEQ multiplex PCR, and TCRdb's table has in-frame clones only and misses some. V and J calls and clone size are those listed in that table; D and trimming were worked out from the DNA. The sample contains about 280,000 clones, 70% to 90% of which appear only once. Sequenced input: peripheral blood. The sequence was collected from an older woman with acute or convalescent COVID-19. The chain couples TRBV10-3 to TRBJ1-1, with no clear D. Written as DNA, the CDR3 is TGTGCCACCTCAGAGAACACTGAAGCTTTCTTT. Encoded protein: CATSENTEAFF.